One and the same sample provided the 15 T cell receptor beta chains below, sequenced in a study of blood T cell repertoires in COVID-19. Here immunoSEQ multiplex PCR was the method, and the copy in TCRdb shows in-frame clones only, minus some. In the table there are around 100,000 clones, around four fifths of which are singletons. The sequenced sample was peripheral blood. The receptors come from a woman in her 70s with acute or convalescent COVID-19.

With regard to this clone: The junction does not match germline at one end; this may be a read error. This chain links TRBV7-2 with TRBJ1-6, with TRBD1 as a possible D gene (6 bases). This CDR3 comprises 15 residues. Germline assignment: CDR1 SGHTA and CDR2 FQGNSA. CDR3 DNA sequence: TGTGCCAGCAGCTCCCCTAACAGGGCTTTTTCATCCCTCCACTTT. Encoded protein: CASSSPNRAFSSLHF.

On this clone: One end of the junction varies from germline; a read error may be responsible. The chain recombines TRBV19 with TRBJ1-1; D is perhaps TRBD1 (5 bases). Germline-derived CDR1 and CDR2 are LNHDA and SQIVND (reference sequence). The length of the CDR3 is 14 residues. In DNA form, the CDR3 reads TGTGCCAGTAGTAAAGGGGTCCCGAACGCTGAAGCTTTCTTT. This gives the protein CASSKGVPNAEAFF.

The CDR3 nucleotides are TGCGCCAGCAGCTTGGGGGCAGGGAATATGTATGGCTACACCTTC. Amino acid sequence: CASSLGAGNMYGYTF. The V and J genes are TRBV5-1 and TRBJ1-2; D may be TRBD1 (5 bases). Germline V gene sequence: CDR1 SGHRS, CDR2 YFSETQ. Trimming removed 0 bases from V and 5 bases from J, with 14 bases in between. This CDR3 comprises 15 residues. Supplemented by reference TRBV5-1 and TRBJ1-2, the full variable domain reads KAGVTQTPRYLIKTRGQQVTLSCSPISGHRSVSWYQQTPGQGLQFLFEYFSETQRNKGNFPGRFSGRQFSNSRSEMNVSTLELGDSALYLCASSLGAGNMYGYTFGSGTRLTVV.

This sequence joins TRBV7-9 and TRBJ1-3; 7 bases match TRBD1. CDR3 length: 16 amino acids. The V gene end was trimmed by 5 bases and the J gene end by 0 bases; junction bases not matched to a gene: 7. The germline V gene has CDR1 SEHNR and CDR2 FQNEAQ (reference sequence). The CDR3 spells CASSQGQATSGNTIYF. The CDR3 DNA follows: TGTGCCAGCAGCCAAGGACAGGCGACCTCTGGAAACACCATATATTTT.

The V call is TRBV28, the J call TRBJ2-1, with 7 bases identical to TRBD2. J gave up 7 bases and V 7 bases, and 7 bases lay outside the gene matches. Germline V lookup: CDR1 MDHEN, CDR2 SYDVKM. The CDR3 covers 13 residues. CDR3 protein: CASTPGLSNEQFF. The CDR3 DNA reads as TGTGCCAGCACTCCGGGACTATCGAATGAGCAGTTCTTC.

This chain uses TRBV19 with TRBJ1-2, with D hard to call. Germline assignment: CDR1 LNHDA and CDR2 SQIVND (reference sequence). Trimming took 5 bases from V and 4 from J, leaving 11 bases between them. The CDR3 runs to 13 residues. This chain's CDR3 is CASSAEVGYGYTF. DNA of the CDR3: TGTGCCAGTAGTGCGGAGGTAGGCTATGGCTACACCTTC.

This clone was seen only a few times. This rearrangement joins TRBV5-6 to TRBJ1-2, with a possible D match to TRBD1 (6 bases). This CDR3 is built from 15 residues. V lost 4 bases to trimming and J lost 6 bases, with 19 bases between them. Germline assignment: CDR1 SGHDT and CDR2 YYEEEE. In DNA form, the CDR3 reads TGTGCCAGCAGCCCCCCCCAGAGGGGGTTAAATGGCTACACCTTC. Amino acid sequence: CASSPPQRGLNGYTF.

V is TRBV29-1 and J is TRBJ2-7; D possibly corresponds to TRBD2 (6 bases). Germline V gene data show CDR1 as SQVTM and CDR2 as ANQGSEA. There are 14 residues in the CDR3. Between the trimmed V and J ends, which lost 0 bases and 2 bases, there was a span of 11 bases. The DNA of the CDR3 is TGCAGCGTTGAAGAATTTGGACTACCCTACGAGCAGTACTTC. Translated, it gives CSVEEFGLPYEQYF.

CDR3 region: CASRRAALVDGYTF. The DNA of the CDR3 is TGTGCCAGTAGGAGAGCGGCACTAGTGGATGGCTACACCTTC. V usage is TRBV19 and J usage is TRBJ1-2; D ambiguous. V gave up 6 bases and J gave up 6 bases, with 17 bases separating them. This CDR3 is built from 14 residues. Germline CDR1 and CDR2: LNHDA and SQIVND (reference sequence).

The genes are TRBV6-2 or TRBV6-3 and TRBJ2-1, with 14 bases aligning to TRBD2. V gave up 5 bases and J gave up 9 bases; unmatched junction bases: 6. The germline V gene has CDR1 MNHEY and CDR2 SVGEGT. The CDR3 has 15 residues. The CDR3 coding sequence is TGTGCCAGCAGTCCGACTAGCGGGGGGGCGAGTGAGCAGTTCTTC. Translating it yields CASSPTSGGASEQFF.

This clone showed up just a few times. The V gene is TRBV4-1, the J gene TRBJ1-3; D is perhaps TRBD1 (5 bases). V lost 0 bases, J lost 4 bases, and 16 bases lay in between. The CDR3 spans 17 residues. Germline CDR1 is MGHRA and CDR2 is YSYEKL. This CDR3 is CASSQDLVGLSGNTIYF. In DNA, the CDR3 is TGCGCCAGCAGCCAAGATTTGGTGGGACTCTCCGGAAACACCATATATTTT.

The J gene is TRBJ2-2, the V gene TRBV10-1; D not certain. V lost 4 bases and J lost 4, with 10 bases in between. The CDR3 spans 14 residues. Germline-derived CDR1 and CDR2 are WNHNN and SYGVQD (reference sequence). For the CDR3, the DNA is TGCGCCAGCAGTGTGGCCTTTCGCACCGGGGAGCTGTTTTTT. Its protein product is CASSVAFRTGELFF.

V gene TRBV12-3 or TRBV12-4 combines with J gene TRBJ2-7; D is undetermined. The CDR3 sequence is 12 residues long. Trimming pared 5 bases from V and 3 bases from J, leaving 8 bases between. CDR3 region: CASSNQRYEQYV. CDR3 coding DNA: TGTGCCAGCAGTAACCAGCGCTACGAGCAGTACGTC.

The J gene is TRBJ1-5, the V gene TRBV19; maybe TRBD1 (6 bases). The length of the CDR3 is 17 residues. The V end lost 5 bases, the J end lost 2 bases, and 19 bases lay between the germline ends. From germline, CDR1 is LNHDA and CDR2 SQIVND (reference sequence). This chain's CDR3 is CASSLDSPVAGNQPQHF. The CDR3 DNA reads TGTGCCAGTAGTCTGGACAGCCCCGTGGCGGGCAATCAGCCCCAGCATTTT.

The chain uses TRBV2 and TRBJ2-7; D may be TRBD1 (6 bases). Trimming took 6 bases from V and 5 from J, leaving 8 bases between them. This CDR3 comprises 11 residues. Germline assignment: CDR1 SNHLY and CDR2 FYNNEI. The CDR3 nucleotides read TGTGCCAGCAGGGACAGCAACGAGCAGTACTTC. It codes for CASRDSNEQYF. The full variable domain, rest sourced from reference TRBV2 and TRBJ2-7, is EPEVTQTPSHQVTQMGQEVILRCVPISNHLYFYWYRQILGQKVEFLVSFYNNEISEKSEIFDDQFSVERPDGSNFTLKIRSTKLEDSAMYFCASRDSNEQYFGPGTRLTVT.